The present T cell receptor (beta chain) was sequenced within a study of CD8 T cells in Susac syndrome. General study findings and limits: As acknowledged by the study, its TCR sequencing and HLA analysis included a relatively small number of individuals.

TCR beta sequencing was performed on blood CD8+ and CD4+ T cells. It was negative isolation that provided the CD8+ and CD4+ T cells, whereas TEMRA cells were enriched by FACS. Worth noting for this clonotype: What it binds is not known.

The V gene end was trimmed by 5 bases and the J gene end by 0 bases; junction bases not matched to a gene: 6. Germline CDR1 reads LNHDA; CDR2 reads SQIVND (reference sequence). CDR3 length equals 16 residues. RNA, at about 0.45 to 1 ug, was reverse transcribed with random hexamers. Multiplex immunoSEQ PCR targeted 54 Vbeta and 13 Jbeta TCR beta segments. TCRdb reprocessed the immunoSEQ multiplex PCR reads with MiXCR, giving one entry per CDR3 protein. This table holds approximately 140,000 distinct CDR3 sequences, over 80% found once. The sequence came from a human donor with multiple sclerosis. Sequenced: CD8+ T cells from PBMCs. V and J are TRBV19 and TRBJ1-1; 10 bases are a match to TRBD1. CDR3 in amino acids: CASSGRDRGLNTEAFF. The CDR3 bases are TGTGCCAGTAGTGGTCGGGACAGGGGATTGAACACTGAAGCTTTCTTT.